This T cell receptor (beta chain) is from a study of CD8 T cells in ankylosing spondylitis. Findings and caveats of the study: Several highly homologous variants made up a TCR beta motif, and this motif appeared characteristic of ankylosing spondylitis blood. Clones linked with disease were CD8+ and fairly uncommon in the peripheral blood. In ankylosing spondylitis patients, matched synovial fluid reportedly showed significant enrichment of disease-linked clones.

Worth noting for this clonotype: Its specificity is not known.

MiXCR, run by TCRdb on the 5' RACE reads, gives a single entry per CDR3 protein. The sample records around 770,000 distinct CDR3 sequences, 19% being singletons. V lost 2 bases to trimming and J lost 1 base, with 15 bases between them. This CDR3 region has 17 residues. Germline values: CDR1 MGHRA, CDR2 YSYEKL. The chain is built from TRBV4-1 and TRBJ1-5, with TRBD1 as a possible D gene (5 bases). The sample taken for sequencing was blood, either unsorted or a sorted T cell fraction (not recorded which). The sequence derives from a male donor with ankylosing spondylitis. The CDR3 spells CASSQSPGRGSNQPQHF. The CDR3 DNA sequence: TGCGCCAGCAGCCAAAGCCCCGGTCGGGGGAGCAATCAGCCCCAGCATTTT.